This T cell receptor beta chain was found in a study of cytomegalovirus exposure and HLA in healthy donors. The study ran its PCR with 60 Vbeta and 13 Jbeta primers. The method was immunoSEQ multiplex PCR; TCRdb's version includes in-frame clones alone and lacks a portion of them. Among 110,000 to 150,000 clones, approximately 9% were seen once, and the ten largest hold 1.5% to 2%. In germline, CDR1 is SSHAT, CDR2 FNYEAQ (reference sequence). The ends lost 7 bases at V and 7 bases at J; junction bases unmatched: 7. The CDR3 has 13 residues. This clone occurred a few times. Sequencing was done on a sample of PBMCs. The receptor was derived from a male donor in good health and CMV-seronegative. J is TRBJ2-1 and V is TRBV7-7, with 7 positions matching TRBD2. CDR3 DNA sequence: TGTGCCAGCACCCAAGCGGGATCAAATGAGCAGTTCTTC. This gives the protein CASTQAGSNEQFF.